Sequencing of this T cell receptor beta chain was carried out in a study of control samples from healthy donors and cancer patients. This CDR3 contains 14 residues. CDR1 is MNHEY and CDR2 is SVGAGI in the germline V gene. The trim removed 7 bases at V and 4 bases at J, leaving 9 bases unmatched. Profiled with immunoSEQ multiplex PCR; TCRdb holds only in-frame clones, not every one. The sample has about 130,000 clones; roughly 90% are singletons. This TCR was sampled from a woman aged 45-65 years in good health. The material sequenced was blood. This chain uses TRBV6-5 with TRBJ1-2, with 7 bases identical to TRBD1. The DNA for the CDR3 is TGTGCCAGCACCCCCGGGACAGCCTTCTATGGCTACACCTTC. Translation: CASTPGTAFYGYTF.